This TCR beta chain was recovered during a study of cytomegalovirus exposure and HLA in healthy donors (dated by TCRdb to between 2016 and 2019). Regarding the research as a whole: According to a later analysis, the 120 or so validation repertoires were produced on the same platform as the approximately 600 repertoires of the first cohort. The study aimed to test whether signatures of past pathogen exposure could be identified by cataloging public T cell receptors. Besides the first cohort of more than 650 subjects, a separate validation cohort made up of roughly 120 different subjects was used. To predict cytomegalovirus infection status, the study brought together high-throughput TCR immunosequencing, statistical association of individual TCRs with disease status, and machine learning.

Overall results and qualifications from the work: A few of the identified cytomegalovirus-associated TCR beta chains were confirmed in vitro to be specific for cytomegalovirus antigens. In both the original and validation cohorts, the classifier was reported to diagnose cytomegalovirus status with high specificity and sensitivity. In a later analysis, TCRs clustered in the first cohort were found to also tend to co-occur in the 120 validation repertoires, with 94% of cluster scores above 0. The validation cohort had no HLA typing available for a later analysis, so co-occurrence within that cohort was assessed over all 130 or so repertoires. While some public TCRs were present in many individuals, most TCR sequences turned up only very rarely across donors. In the study, 150 to 200 TCR beta chains were listed as associated with cytomegalovirus. According to the authors, the approach could potentially be generalized to other disease states and immunological phenotypes.

Libraries were constructed by the immunoSEQ multiplex PCR assay. The paper's processing steps were these. To diagnose cytomegalovirus status from the catalog of TCR beta chain sequences, a statistical classification framework was built. Sourced from immuneACCESS, this table was stored by TCRdb with only in-frame sequences that have V and J called. A share of the clones is absent; for the studies checked, an unresolved V gene accounts for under half, and the remainder has no known explanation. V and J calls and clone size follow that table, whereas D and trimming were derived from the DNA. Present in this sample are 150,000 to 200,000 clones, about 85% of which were seen just once. The ten largest make up about 15% of the sample. The CDR3 runs 12 residues from the cysteine to the phenylalanine. Of the read, only the CDR3 DNA is kept; its 36 bases are in frame from base 1. A distance of 9 bases separates the germline ends of V and J, which lose 5 bases and 4 bases respectively. CDR1 and CDR2 are drawn from the germline V gene: SGHRS, YFSETQ.

This clone occurred a few times. Its recognized antigen is unknown. Within one base of it there is no much larger clone, and no base qualities were kept. The donors belonged to the validation cohort of 90 to 150 subjects, which was separate from the roughly 700-subject first cohort. Specimen: PBMCs. This TCR was sampled from a man aged 18 to 35 in good health and CMV-seropositive. The rearranged segments are TRBV5-1 and TRBJ1-2; the D gene is possibly TRBD1, with 5 bases matching. The CDR3 region reads CASRGLGYGYTF. The nucleotide sequence reads TGCGCCAGCAGGGGGCTCGGCTATGGCTACACCTTC.